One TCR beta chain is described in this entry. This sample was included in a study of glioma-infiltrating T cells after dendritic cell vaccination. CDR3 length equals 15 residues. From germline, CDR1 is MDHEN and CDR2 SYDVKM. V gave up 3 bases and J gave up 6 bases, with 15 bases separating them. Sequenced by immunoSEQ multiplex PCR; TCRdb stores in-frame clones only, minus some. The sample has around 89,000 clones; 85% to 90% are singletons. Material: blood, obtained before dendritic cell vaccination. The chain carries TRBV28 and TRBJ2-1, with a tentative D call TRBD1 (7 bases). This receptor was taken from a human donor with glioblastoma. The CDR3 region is CASSFRRGQANEQFF. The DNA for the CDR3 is TGTGCCAGCAGTTTTCGGAGGGGGCAGGCCAATGAGCAGTTCTTC. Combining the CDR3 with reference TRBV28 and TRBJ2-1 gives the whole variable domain DVKVTQSSRYLVKRTGEKVFLECVQDMDHENMFWYRQDPGLGLRLIYFSYDVKMKEKGDIPEGYSVSREKKERFSLILESASTNQTSMYLCASSFRRGQANEQFFGPGTRLTVL.